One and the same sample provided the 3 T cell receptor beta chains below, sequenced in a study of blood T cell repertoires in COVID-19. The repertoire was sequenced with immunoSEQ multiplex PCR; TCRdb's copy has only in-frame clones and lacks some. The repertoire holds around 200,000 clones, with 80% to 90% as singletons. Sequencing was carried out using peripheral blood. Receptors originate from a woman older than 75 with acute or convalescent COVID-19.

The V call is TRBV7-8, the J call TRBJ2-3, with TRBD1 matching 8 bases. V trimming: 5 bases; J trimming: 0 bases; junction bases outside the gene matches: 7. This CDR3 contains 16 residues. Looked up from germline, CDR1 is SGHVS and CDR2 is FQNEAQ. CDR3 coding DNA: TGTGCCAGCAGCCTGTTGGACAGGGTTAGCACAGATACGCAGTATTTT. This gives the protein CASSLLDRVSTDTQYF.

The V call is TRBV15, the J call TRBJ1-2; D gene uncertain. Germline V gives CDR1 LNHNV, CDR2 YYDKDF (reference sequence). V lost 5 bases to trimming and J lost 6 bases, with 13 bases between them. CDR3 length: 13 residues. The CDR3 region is CATSYHSEDGYTF. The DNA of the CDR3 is TGTGCCACCAGCTATCACTCCGAGGATGGCTACACCTTC.

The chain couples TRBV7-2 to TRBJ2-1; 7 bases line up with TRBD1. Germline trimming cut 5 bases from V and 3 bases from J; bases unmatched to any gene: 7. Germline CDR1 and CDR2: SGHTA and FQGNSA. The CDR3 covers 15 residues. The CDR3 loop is CASSLTGTVYNEQFF. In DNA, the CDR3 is TGTGCCAGCAGCCTGACCGGGACAGTCTACAATGAGCAGTTCTTC.